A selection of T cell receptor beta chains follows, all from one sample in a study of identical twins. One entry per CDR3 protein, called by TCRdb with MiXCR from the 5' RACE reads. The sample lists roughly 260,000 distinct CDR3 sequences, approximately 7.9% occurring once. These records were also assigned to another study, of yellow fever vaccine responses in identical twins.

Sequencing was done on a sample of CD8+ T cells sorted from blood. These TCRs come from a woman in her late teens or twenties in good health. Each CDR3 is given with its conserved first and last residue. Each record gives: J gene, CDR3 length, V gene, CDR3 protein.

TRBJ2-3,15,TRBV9,CASSEGQGAADTQYF
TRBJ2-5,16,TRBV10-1,CASSESPGLAGETQYF
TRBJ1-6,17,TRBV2,CASLGGRGPYYNSPLHF
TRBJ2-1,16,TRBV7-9,CASSDPWREGDNEQFF
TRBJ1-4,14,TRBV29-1,CSVEYRDSNEKLFF
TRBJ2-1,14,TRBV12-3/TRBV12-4,CASRLASTYNEQFF
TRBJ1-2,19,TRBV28,CASSLSPPGQGLTIYGYTF
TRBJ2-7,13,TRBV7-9,CASSPPSGVEQYF
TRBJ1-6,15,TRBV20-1,CSPGDPADYNSPLHF
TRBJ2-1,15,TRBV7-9,CASSWTSGRGNEQFF
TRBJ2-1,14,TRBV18,CASSLRARINEQFF
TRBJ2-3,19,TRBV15,CATSRDEAWGQLYTDTQYF
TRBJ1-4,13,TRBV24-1,CATSGPPNEKLFF
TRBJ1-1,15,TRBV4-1,CASSLPGTGYTEAFF
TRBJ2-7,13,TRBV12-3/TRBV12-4,CASSSGAFYEQYF
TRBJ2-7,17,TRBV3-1,CASSQGTSGRAPYEQYF
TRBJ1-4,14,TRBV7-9,CASSLPGGPEKLFF
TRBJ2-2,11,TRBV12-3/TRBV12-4,CASSFSGELFF
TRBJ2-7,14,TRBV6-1,CASSSRYDSYEQYF
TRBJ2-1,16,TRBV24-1,CATSDPLAGGPHEQFF
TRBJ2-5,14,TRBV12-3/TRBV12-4,CASSLTGEQETQYF
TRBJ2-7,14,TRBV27,CASSTGTGGYEQYF
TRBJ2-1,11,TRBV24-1,CATGTANEQFF
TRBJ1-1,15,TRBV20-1,CSARDQRVSDTEAFF
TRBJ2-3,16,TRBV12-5,CASGLVNSGSGDTQYF
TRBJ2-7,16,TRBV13,CASSLRGRGSSYEQYF
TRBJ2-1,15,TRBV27,CASSPGTGSYNEQFF
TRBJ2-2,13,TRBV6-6,CASGGENTGELFF
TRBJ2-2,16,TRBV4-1,CASSQVQGHYTGELFF
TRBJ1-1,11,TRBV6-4,CASSEGTEAFF
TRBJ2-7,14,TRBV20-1,CSATFRDRGHEQYF
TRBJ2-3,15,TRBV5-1,CASSLWGKGTDTQYF
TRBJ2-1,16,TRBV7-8,CASSSEQGYPYNEQFF
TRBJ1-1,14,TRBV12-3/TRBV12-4,CASSFSRTNTEAFF
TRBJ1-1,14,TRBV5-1,CASSPGQGTTEAFF
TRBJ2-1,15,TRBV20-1,CSATLRGGSYNEQFF
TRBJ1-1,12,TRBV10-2,CASQKGAKEAFF
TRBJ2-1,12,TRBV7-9,CASSLAGYEQFF
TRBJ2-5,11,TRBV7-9,CASSVDYILYF
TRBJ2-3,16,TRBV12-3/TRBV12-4,CASSDLDSYLTDTQYF
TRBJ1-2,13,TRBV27,CASSSKANYGYTF
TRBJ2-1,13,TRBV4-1,CASSQSGTGQQFF
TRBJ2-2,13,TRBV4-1,CASSQVISGELFF
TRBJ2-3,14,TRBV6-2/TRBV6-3,CASSTPSSTDTQYF
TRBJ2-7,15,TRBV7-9,CASSSGLAGVYEQYF
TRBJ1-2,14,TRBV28,CASSRDRNYYGYTF
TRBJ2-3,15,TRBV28,CASSLLAGKADTQYF
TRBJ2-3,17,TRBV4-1,CASSQGQGSPSSDTQYF
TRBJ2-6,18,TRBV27,CASSAWGGSVSGANVLTF
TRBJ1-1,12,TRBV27,CASGPIGTEAFF
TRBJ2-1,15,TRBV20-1,CSARVSVAGVNEQFF
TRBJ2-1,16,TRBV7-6,CASSLVPTGQYNEQFF
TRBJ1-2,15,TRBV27,CASSLSGQVGYGYTF
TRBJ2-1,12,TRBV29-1,CSVVPKYNEQFF
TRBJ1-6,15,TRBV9,CASSVGWGGNSPLHF
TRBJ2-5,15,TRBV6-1,CASSRSGGPQETQYF